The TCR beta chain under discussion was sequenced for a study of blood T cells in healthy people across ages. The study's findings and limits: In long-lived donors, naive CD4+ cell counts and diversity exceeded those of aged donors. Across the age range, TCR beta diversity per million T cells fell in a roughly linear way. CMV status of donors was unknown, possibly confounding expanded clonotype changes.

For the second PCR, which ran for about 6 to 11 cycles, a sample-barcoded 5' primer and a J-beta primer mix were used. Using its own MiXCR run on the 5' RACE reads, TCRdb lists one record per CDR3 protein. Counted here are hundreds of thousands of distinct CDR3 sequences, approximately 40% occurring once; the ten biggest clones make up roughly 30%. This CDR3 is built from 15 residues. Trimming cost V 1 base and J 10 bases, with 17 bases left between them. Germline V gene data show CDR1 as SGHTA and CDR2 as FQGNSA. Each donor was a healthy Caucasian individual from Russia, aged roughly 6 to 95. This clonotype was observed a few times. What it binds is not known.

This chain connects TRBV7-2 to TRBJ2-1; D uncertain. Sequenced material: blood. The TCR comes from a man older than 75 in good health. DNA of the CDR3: TGTGCCAGCAGCTTAGGACGAACATTGTTTGGGGAGCAGTTCTTC. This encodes CASSLGRTLFGEQFF.